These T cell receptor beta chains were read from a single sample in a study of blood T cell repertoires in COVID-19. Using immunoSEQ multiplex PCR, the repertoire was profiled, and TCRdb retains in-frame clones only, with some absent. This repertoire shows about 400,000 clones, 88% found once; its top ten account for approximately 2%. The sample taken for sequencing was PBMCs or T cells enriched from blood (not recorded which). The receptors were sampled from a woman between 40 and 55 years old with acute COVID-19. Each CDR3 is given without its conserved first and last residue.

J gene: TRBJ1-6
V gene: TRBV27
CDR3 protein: ASSLWGRGNSPLH

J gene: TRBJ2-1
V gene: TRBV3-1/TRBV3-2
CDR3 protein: ASSQDLGSRQF

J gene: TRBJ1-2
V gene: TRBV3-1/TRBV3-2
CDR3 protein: ASSQGSHGYT

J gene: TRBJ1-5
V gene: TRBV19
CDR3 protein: ASNGGAGESPQH

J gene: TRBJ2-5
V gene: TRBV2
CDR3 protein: ASSVPRTEPYQETQY

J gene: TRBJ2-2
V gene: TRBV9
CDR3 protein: ASSRQAGELF

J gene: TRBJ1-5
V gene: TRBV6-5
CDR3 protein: ASKTGRGSQPQH

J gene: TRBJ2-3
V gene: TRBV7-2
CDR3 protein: ASSLGGRVSTDTQY

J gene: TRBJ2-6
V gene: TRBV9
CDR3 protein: ASSSRDRVYSGANVLT

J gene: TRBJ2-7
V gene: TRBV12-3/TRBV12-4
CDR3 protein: ASRRRDEQY

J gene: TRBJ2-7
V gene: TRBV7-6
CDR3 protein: ASSFLQLAGVSYEQY

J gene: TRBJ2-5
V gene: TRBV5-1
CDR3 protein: ASSLNKETQY

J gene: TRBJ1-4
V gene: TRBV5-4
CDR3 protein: ASSEPGGEKLF

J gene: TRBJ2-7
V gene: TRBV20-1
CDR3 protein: SASKRDYEQY

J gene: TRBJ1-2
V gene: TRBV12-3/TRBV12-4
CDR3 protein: ASRVGLLYGYT

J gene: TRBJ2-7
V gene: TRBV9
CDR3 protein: ASSAGEIHEQY

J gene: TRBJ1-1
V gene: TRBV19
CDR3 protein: ASSVYSTGGNTEAF

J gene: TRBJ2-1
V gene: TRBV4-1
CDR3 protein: ASSQVGLEDNEQF

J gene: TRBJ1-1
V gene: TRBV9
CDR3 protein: ASSVRGNTEAF

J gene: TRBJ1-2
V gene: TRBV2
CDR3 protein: ASSQQGNTNYGYT

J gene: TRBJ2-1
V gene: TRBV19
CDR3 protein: ASNRVGGNNEQF

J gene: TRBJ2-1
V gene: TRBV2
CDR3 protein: ASRLAESYNEQF

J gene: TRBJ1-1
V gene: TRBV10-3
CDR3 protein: AITLQVNTEAF

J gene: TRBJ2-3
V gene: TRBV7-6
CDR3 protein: ASSLPASGGSDTQY

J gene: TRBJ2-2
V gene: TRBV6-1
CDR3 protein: ASSEAQIRLF

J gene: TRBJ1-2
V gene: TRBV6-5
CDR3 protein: ASSYSGQGVAGYT

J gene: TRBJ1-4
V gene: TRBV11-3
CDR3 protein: AIRTGENEKLF

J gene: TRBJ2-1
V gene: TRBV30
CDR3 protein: AWSGGQGTTSEQF

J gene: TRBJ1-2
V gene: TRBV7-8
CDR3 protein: ASSPDQGRGYT

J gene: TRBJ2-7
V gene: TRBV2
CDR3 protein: AGMEGTAYFEQY

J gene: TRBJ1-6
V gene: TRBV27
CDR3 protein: ASSLRAGVQHSPLH

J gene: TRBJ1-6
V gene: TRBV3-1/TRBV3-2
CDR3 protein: ASSQVPGGVNSPLH

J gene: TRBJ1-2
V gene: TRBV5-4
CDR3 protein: ASSLYDGPSRGYT

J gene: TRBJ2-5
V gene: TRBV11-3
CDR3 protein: ASSLGVSGGQETQY

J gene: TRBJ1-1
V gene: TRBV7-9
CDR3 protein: ASSLALRGQGETEAF

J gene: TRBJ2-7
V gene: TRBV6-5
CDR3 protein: ASSLWRGGIEQY

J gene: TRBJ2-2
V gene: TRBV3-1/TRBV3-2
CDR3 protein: ASSQGLGNTGELF

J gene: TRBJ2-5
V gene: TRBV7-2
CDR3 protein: ASSLRPNQGTQY

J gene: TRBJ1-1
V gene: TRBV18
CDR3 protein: ASSPRDRVNTEAF

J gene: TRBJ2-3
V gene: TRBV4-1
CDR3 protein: ASSQGIGTARDTQY

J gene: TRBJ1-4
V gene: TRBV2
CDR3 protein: ASSVGQGNGEKLF

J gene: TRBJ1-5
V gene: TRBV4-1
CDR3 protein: ASSQSTGGFYQPQH

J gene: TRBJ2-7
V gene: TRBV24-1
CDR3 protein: ATSDLRRGGGRQY

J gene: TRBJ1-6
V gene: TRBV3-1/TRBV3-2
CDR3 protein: ASSQERARSPLH

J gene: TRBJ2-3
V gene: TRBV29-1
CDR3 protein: SVEEFGTDTQY

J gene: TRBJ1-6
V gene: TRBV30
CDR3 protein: AWSVFLGGSNSPLH

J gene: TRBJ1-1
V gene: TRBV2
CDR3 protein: ASSSARQATSEAF

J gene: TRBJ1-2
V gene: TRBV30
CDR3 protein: AWSARLAGGDFGYT

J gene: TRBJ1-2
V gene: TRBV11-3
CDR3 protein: ASSPRTGAGYT

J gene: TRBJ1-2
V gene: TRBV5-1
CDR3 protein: ASSGGSGNGYT

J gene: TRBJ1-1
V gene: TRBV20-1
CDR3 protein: RWTGGTEAF

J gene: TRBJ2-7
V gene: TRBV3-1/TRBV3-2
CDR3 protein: ASSPLAGGSYEQY

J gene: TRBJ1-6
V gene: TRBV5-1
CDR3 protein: ASSLEGTANSPLH